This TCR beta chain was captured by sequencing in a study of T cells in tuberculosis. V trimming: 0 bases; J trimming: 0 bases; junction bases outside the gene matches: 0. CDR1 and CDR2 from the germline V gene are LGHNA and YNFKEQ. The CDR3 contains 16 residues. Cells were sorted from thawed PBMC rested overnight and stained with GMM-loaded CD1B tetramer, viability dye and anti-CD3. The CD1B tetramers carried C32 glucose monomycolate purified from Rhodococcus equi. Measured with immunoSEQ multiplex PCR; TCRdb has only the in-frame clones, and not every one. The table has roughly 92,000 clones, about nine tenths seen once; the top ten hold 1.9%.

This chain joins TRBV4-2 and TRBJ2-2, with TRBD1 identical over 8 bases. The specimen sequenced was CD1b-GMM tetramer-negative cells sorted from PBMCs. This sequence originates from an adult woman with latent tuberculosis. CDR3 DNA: TGTGCCAGCAGCCAAGAACAGGGGGCGAACACCGGGGAGCTGTTTTTT. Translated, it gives CASSQEQGANTGELFF.